This TCR beta chain was sequenced for a study of T cell responses to AZD1222 COVID-19 vaccine. The J segment lost 2 bases and the V segment lost 9 bases, leaving 5 bases of the junction unmatched. The length of the CDR3 is 14 residues. Measured with immunoSEQ multiplex PCR; TCRdb has only the in-frame clones, and not every one. This sample has about 170,000 clones, with just over 90% found just once. The clonotype comes from an adult in good health. This sequence joins TRBV23-1 and TRBJ2-2; 8 bases are shared with TRBD2. TRBV23-1 is labeled an ORF, and its function is uncertain. The sample in question was peripheral blood, obtained on day 0 of AZD1222 vaccination. CDR3 in amino acids: CARDVAGNTGELFF. For the CDR3, the DNA is TGCGCCAGGGATGTAGCGGGAAACACCGGGGAGCTGTTTTTT.